Shown below are 21 T cell receptor beta chains from a single sample sequenced in a study of human T cells and chemical hapten exposure. The time point: patch test 1, 2 weeks after DPC sensitization. This sample's treatment: therapeutic diphenylcyclopropenone sensitization with weekly scalp DPC. TCRdb analysed the RACE reads with MiXCR anew, one entry per CDR3 protein. The sample lists about 120,000 distinct CDR3 sequences; around an eighth were seen once. Sequencing was performed on whole blood, taken in connection with sensitization to the hapten diphenylcyclopropenone (DPC). Receptor source: a woman aged 50 to 60 with alopecia areata. Some clones in this sample may be carry-over from other donors' samples.

The genes are TRBV25-1 and TRBJ2-1; perhaps TRBD1 as D (5 bases). V was clipped by 3 bases and J by 2 bases, with 11 bases between them. The CDR3 contains 15 residues. CDR1 and CDR2 (germline): MGHDK, SYGVNS. The CDR3: CASSEQGGPYNEQFF. In nucleotides, the CDR3 is TGTGCCAGCAGTGAGCAGGGTGGTCCCTACAATGAGCAGTTCTTC.

This clonotype was counted ten times or more. The gene calls are TRBV6-5 and TRBJ1-1; 7 nucleotides match TRBD1. The CDR3 totals 15 residues. The ends lost 0 bases at V and 0 bases at J; junction bases unmatched: 1. Germline CDR1 is MNHEY and CDR2 is SVGAGI. This CDR3 reads CASSYSRGMNTEAFF. CDR3 nucleotides: TGTGCCAGCAGTTACTCCAGGGGGATGAACACTGAAGCTTTCTTT.

This clonotype was counted only a few times. This CDR3 reads CASSFLSSGARKEQFF. CDR3 bases: TGTGCCAGCAGTTTCCTCAGTAGCGGGGCCCGGAAAGAGCAGTTCTTC. The chain employs TRBV28 and TRBJ2-1; 8 nucleotides match TRBD2. V gave up 3 bases and J gave up 10 bases; unmatched junction bases: 14. The CDR3 spans 16 residues. Per germline, CDR1 MDHEN and CDR2 SYDVKM.

This clonotype was observed many times. V and J are TRBV6-2 or TRBV6-3 and TRBJ2-7; D remains unclear. This CDR3 spans 14 amino acids. Trimming shortened V by 2 bases and J by 0 bases, and 8 bases separated the two germline ends. Germline CDR1 is MNHEY and CDR2 is SVGEGT. CDR3 in amino acids: CASSYLAISYEQYF. The CDR3 nucleotides are TGTGCCAGCAGTTACCTGGCCATCTCCTACGAGCAGTACTTC.

This chain joins TRBV5-1 and TRBJ2-6; D is uncertain. Germline CDR1 and CDR2: SGHRS and YFSETQ. This CDR3 comprises 17 residues. V was shortened by 7 bases and J by 4 bases, with 21 bases between the two germline ends. CDR3 protein: CASSTQSGITGANVLTF. The CDR3 DNA reads TGCGCCAGCTCCACCCAGTCGGGCATTACAGGGGCCAACGTCCTGACTTTC.

V is TRBV28 and J is TRBJ2-5; maybe TRBD2 (5 bases). Trimming stripped 7 bases from V and 9 bases from J, with 24 bases between. The CDR3 consists of 15 residues. Germline V CDR1 and CDR2: MDHEN, SYDVKM. This chain's CDR3 is CASTLRSGLPGAQYF. The CDR3 nucleotides read TGTGCCAGCACCCTTAGATCGGGCCTCCCCGGGGCCCAGTACTTC.

This clonotype has at least ten counts. The chain carries TRBV12-3 or TRBV12-4 and TRBJ1-3, with a weak D call TRBD1 (6 bases). The CDR3 runs 15 residues. Trimming took 6 bases from V and 4 from J, leaving 16 bases between them. The CDR3 DNA reads as TGTGCCAGCAGAGGAACAGGGCTAGGAGGAAACACCATATATTTT. Translation gives CASRGTGLGGNTIYF.

This clonotype appeared many times. The chain links TRBV7-6 to TRBJ2-7; D may be TRBD1 (5 bases). The CDR3 covers 16 residues. The germline V gene has CDR1 SGHVS and CDR2 FNYEAQ. V lost 5 bases, J lost 4 bases, and 21 bases lay in between. CDR3 nucleotides: TGTGCCAGCAGCCCCACGCTCCAGGGCCTCGGGTACGAGCAGTACTTC. Residues: CASSPTLQGLGYEQYF.

The table lists this clonotype with a few counts. The chain couples TRBV20-1 to TRBJ2-1; D is unresolved. Germline V gene data show CDR1 as DFQATT and CDR2 as SNEGSKA (reference sequence). This CDR3 comprises 13 residues. With 4 bases removed from V and 1 base from J, the gap between germline ends came to 8 bases. Written as DNA, the CDR3 is TGCAGTGCTACCGGGCGTTCCTACAATGAGCAGTTCTTC. It codes for CSATGRSYNEQFF.

This clonotype came up a few times. J is TRBJ1-2 and V is TRBV5-1, with a possible D match to TRBD1 (5 bases). Trimming left V 3 bases short and J 3 bases short, with 9 bases between. Germline V gene sequence: CDR1 SGHRS, CDR2 YFSETQ. The CDR3 is 13 residues long. The CDR3 reads CASSYDSYYGYTF. In DNA, the CDR3 is TGCGCCAGCAGCTACGACAGTTACTATGGCTACACCTTC.

The chain employs TRBV7-2 and TRBJ2-3; 12 bases line up with TRBD1. The CDR3 has 18 amino acids. The germline CDR1 and CDR2 sequences are SGHTA and FQGNSA. V trimming: 3 bases; J trimming: 6 bases; junction bases outside the gene matches: 13. Written as DNA, the CDR3 is TGTGCCAGCAGCTTCCGGGACAGGGGGCGATCGCCCCCGGATACGCAGTATTTT. This gives the protein CASSFRDRGRSPPDTQYF.

The V and J genes are TRBV10-3 and TRBJ1-5; D might be TRBD1 (6 bases). V shed 8 bases and J shed 7 bases, with 18 bases lying between them. The CDR3 runs 14 residues. Germline CDR1 reads ENHRY; CDR2 reads SYGVKD. The CDR3: CAIEKKARGQPQHF. The CDR3 nucleotides read TGTGCCATCGAAAAGAAAGCGAGGGGGCAGCCCCAGCATTTT.

This clonotype was observed many times. This chain uses TRBV6-1 with TRBJ1-1; no clear D. This CDR3 comprises 14 residues. Germline V gene data show CDR1 as MNHNS and CDR2 as SASEGT. V shed 2 bases and J shed 3 bases, with 10 bases lying between them. This CDR3 is CASSERQRDTEAFF. CDR3 bases: TGTGCCAGCAGTGAACGGCAGCGAGACACTGAAGCTTTCTTT.

There are a few counts of this clonotype. CDR3 nucleotides: TGTGCCAGCAGCCAGGACGGGGCTTATAGCAATCAGCCCCAGCATTTT. Translated, it gives CASSQDGAYSNQPQHF. The chain links TRBV4-2 to TRBJ1-5, with a weak D call TRBD1 (5 bases). CDR1 is LGHNA, CDR2 YNFKEQ, per germline. V was trimmed by 3 bases and J by 0 bases, leaving 12 bases between them. The CDR3 covers 16 residues.

This clonotype was detected many times. This chain connects TRBV7-8 to TRBJ1-1; perhaps TRBD1 as D (5 bases). The V gene lost 5 bases and the J gene lost 3 bases, with 13 bases spanning the gap. CDR3 length: 14 residues. Germline V gene sequence: CDR1 SGHVS, CDR2 FQNEAQ. The DNA of the CDR3 is TGTGCCAGCAGCCCGGGCCAGGGATACACTGAAGCTTTCTTT. Amino acid sequence: CASSPGQGYTEAFF.

This clonotype was counted only a few times. The J gene is TRBJ2-5, the V gene TRBV6-5, with 13 bases aligning to TRBD2. Germline V gene sequence: CDR1 MNHEY, CDR2 SVGAGI. Trimming cost V 5 bases and J 4 bases; bases outside gene matches: 4. CDR3 length: 15 residues. CDR3 region: CASSQLAGGLETQYF. The CDR3 DNA sequence: TGTGCCAGCAGTCAACTAGCGGGGGGGCTAGAGACCCAGTACTTC.

This clonotype was detected a few times. The genes are TRBV12-3 or TRBV12-4 and TRBJ2-4; 10 bases agree with TRBD1. CDR3 length: 15 residues. V lost 5 bases and J lost 2; bases outside the gene matches: 3. The CDR3 sequence is CASSRTGGSKNIQYF. CDR3 coding DNA: TGTGCCAGCAGTCGGACAGGGGGGTCCAAAAACATTCAGTACTTC.

In its sample, this clonotype was seen a few times. V is TRBV20-1 and J is TRBJ1-6; D unclear. The CDR3 runs 16 residues. The germline V gene encodes CDR1 DFQATT and CDR2 SNEGSKA (reference sequence). V lost 0 bases, J lost 6 bases, and 15 bases lay in between. This CDR3 reads CSARDPTVVSNSPLHF. The CDR3, as DNA: TGCAGTGCTAGAGATCCCACCGTTGTGTCTAATTCACCCCTCCACTTT.

This clonotype was detected ten times or more. The chain is built from TRBV7-9 and TRBJ1-5; D gene ambiguous. Germline V CDR1 and CDR2: SEHNR, FQNEAQ (reference sequence). V was cut by 4 bases and J by 2 bases, with 12 bases left in between. The length of the CDR3 is 15 residues. CDR3 residues: CASSSSDPRNQPQHF. The CDR3 coding sequence is TGTGCCAGCAGCTCTTCGGACCCGCGCAATCAGCCCCAGCATTTT. Full variable domain (remainder filled in from reference TRBV7-9 and TRBJ1-5): DTGVSQNPRHKITKRGQNVTFRCDPISEHNRLYWYRQTLGQGPEFLTYFQNEAQLEKSRLLSDRFSAERPKGSFSTLEIQRTEQGDSAMYLCASSSSDPRNQPQHFGDGTRLSIL.

This clonotype showed up many times. The chain employs TRBV7-6 and TRBJ2-3; D possibly uses TRBD1 or TRBD2 (5 bases each). CDR3 length equals 13 residues. Germline-derived CDR1 and CDR2 are SGHVS and FNYEAQ. Trimming shortened V by 5 bases and J by 4 bases, and 10 bases separated the two germline ends. The CDR3 region has the DNA TGTGCCAGCAGCCACCGGGACCCAGATACGCAGTATTTT. This codes for CASSHRDPDTQYF.

This clonotype was detected ten times or more. J is TRBJ1-1 and V is TRBV20-1; possibly TRBD1 for D (6 bases). This CDR3 is 12 amino acids long. In germline, CDR1 is DFQATT, CDR2 SNEGSKA (reference sequence). Here the CDR3 DNA reads TGCACCTTAGGGGGAGGGCGGGATGAAGCTTTCTTT. Translated: CTLGGGRDEAFF.